The clone carrying this T cell receptor (beta chain) occurred many times. The antigen remains unidentified. This sample is drawn from a study of early T cells in non-severe SARS-CoV-2 infection. Study context: Sequencing used unsorted whole-blood bulk RNA, so chains lack pairing.

Study results and caveats: VDJdb matching, biased toward anti-spike CD8 responses, missed private and CD4 specificities.

V lost 5 bases to trimming and J lost 0 bases, with 11 bases between them. The germline V gene has CDR1 MDHEN and CDR2 SYDVKM. This CDR3 contains 16 residues. Unique molecular identifiers tagged individual cDNA molecules. TCRdb used MiXCR to reprocess the 5' RACE reads, holding one entry per CDR3 protein. The data show 85,000 to 100,000 distinct CDR3 sequences, approximately 13% seen once. The specimen was whole blood. This TCR came from an adult who was a healthcare worker with PCR-confirmed SARS-CoV-2 infection or an uninfected control (not recorded which). This sequence joins TRBV28 and TRBJ2-6; D is uncertain. CDR3 nucleotide sequence: TGTGCCAGCAGTGAATCGGTCCGCTCTGGGGCCAACGTCCTGACTTTC. The encoded protein is CASSESVRSGANVLTF.